Described below is a single T cell receptor beta chain sequence and its context. Its antigen has not been determined. No base-level quality is on record; no much larger clone is a single base apart. This entry comes from a study of OX40 agonist ivuxolimab in advanced cancers. Study-wide context: The costimulatory receptor OX40 (CD134) was targeted by ivuxolimab, a fully human IgG2 agonistic monoclonal antibody. Intravenous ivuxolimab was administered to patients every 2 weeks at six dose levels: 0.01, 0.1, 0.3, 1.5, 3 and 10 mg/kg. Of the approximately 50 dose-escalation patients, hepatocellular carcinoma was present in about 19, melanoma in roughly 15, renal cell carcinoma in 9 and head and neck cancer in 9. In the dose-escalation cohort, 82.7% of patients were male, and the mean age was about 55 years, with a range of roughly 20 to 79. Prior anti-PD-1, anti-PD-L1 or anti-CTLA-4 therapy was permitted, and 40% of dose-escalation patients had received checkpoint inhibitors. Three dose-escalation patients achieved partial responses, one with hepatocellular carcinoma and two with cutaneous melanoma. The point of sequencing TCRbeta in the periphery was to test whether ivuxolimab changed TCR sequence diversity and drove clonal T-cell expansion. The paper reports the monotherapy dose-escalation portion (N = 52 patients) of the phase I ivuxolimab trial.

Patients with a history of autoimmune disease or receiving systemic immunosuppression were excluded from the trial. Peripheral blood for TCR sequencing was collected from all dose cohorts at baseline, on cycle 4 day 1, and on cycle 7 day 1. Samples came from an open-label, multicenter, first-in-human phase I dose-escalation trial of ivuxolimab. Adults with locally advanced or metastatic head and neck squamous cell, hepatocellular, melanoma or renal cell carcinoma were enrolled in the trial. Before TCR sequencing, CD4+ T cells and CD8+ T cells from peripheral blood were sorted into separate populations. Results the study describes overall, beyond this receptor: Low levels of normalized T-cell clonal expansion were also shown by some nonresponding patients. Clonal expansion of both CD4+ and CD8+ blood T cells was observed from baseline to week 6 at doses 0.1 to 3.0 mg/kg. Antigen specificity was not determined for the clonally expanded peripheral T cells. After ivuxolimab, expanded clones were on average more numerous among CD8+ T cells than among CD4+ T cells. In the 0.1-3.0 mg/kg groups, partial responders were among the patients with the lowest normalized peripheral clonal expansion, particularly in CD8+ T cells.

Genomic DNA was isolated from the sorted cells so that the TCRbeta CDR3 region could be sequenced. The immunoSEQ Assay was used to sequence the TCRbeta CDR3 regions. This is the immuneACCESS table as TCRdb keeps it, with only in-frame sequences that have V and J called. A part of the clones is gone; compared with another copy, unresolved V genes explain less than half, and the rest is unexplained. The sample includes tens of thousands of clones, with 81% observed a single time. Roughly 4.7% of the sample is held by the ten biggest clonotypes. Taken from the germline V gene (reference sequence), the CDR1 and CDR2 loops are SEHNR and FQNEAQ. Including cysteine and phenylalanine, the CDR3 has 15 amino acids. Here the CDR3 DNA is all that survives: 45 bases in frame from base 1. V is cut by 5 bases and J by 5 bases, and the space between the germline ends is 18 bases.

Here the chain combines TRBV7-9 and TRBJ2-5; the D gene is not confidently resolved. The source is an adult with an advanced solid tumor such as melanoma, head and neck, liver or kidney cancer. The source material was CD4+ or CD8+ T cells sorted from blood, sampled in a trial of the OX40 agonist ivuxolimab. The CDR3 region reads CASSQNAPNVETQYF. The DNA sequence is as follows: TGTGCCAGCAGCCAAAATGCACCGAACGTGGAGACCCAGTACTTC.